Following are 12 T cell receptor beta chains from one sample sequenced in a study of T cell changes during pregnancy in multiple sclerosis. Libraries were prepared by immunoSEQ multiplex PCR; TCRdb keeps only in-frame clonotypes and omits some of them. The repertoire holds 50,000 to 70,000 clones, with 90% to 95% as singletons. Material: peripheral blood, obtained after pregnancy. These receptors were collected from a female donor in good health, enrolled as a control in a pregnancy study.

The CDR3 loop is CASRSGAVNTEAFF. The CDR3 DNA reads as TGTGCCAGCCGAAGCGGGGCTGTGAACACTGAAGCTTTCTTT. The V gene is TRBV19, the J gene TRBJ1-1; TRBD1 might be the D (5 bases). Per the germline V gene, CDR1 is LNHDA and CDR2 is SQIVND (reference sequence). Deletions cut 9 bases from V and 0 bases from J, with 14 bases between. CDR3 size: 14 residues. Combining the CDR3 with reference TRBV19 and TRBJ1-1 gives the whole variable domain DGGITQSPKYLFRKEGQNVTLSCEQNLNHDAMYWYRQDPGQGLRLIYYSQIVNDFQKGDIAEGYSVSREKKESFPLTVTSAQKNPTAFYLCASRSGAVNTEAFFGQGTRLTVV.

The chain couples TRBV13 to TRBJ2-1; TRBD2 matches 7 bases. The V segment lost 1 base and the J segment 4 bases; nucleotides outside the gene matches: 7. The CDR3 sequence is 16 residues long. The germline V gene encodes CDR1 PRHDT and CDR2 FYEKMQ (reference sequence). The CDR3 DNA sequence: TGTGCCAGCAGCTTAGTTCGACTAGCCGGATACAATGAGCAGTTCTTC. It yields the protein CASSLVRLAGYNEQFF.

The chain is built from TRBV5-8 and TRBJ1-4; unclear D gene. Germline V gives CDR1 SGHTS, CDR2 YDEGEE. There are 16 residues in the CDR3. Trimming removed 4 bases at V and 7 bases at J, with 20 bases between. Written as DNA, the CDR3 is TGTGCCAGCAGCCACCCGTTGCTCCGAGGGCGTGAAAAACTGTTTTTT. This encodes CASSHPLLRGREKLFF.

This clone has just one count. The gene calls are TRBV6-1 and TRBJ2-1, with 9 bases lining up with TRBD2. The CDR3 is 15 amino acids. Germline lookup yields CDR1 MNHNS and CDR2 SASEGT. The J segment lost 0 bases and the V segment lost 7 bases, leaving 4 bases of the junction unmatched. The DNA for the CDR3 is TGTGCCAGCATAGGCGGGGGGGCCTCCTACAATGAGCAGTTCTTC. Protein product: CASIGGGASYNEQFF.

The chain couples TRBV6-4 to TRBJ2-3; 10 bases align to TRBD2. This CDR3 has 15 residues. Germline assignment: CDR1 MRHNA and CDR2 SNTAGT. The trim removed 3 bases at V and 4 bases at J, leaving 4 bases unmatched. This CDR3 reads CASSESGGASDTQYF. The CDR3 region has the DNA TGTGCCAGCAGTGAAAGCGGGGGGGCGTCAGATACGCAGTATTTT.

The V gene is TRBV29-1, the J gene TRBJ1-1; a weak D match, TRBD1 (5 bases). This CDR3 is 13 amino acids long. V lost 6 bases, J lost 3 bases, and 14 bases lay in between. CDR1 and CDR2 (germline): SQVTM, ANQGSEA. The CDR3 bases are TGCAGCGTCTCAACGGGGGGGGACACTGAAGCTTTCTTT. Its protein product is CSVSTGGDTEAFF.

The chain recombines TRBV5-1 with TRBJ1-1; D perhaps matches TRBD1 (5 bases). Trimming took 2 bases from V and 0 from J, leaving 17 bases between them. Per germline, CDR1 SGHRS and CDR2 YFSETQ. The length of the CDR3 is 17 residues. The DNA of the CDR3 is TGCGCCAGCAGCTTTTCCCTGTTGGAGGGGATGAACACTGAAGCTTTCTTT. Its translation is CASSFSLLEGMNTEAFF.

The V call is TRBV5-1, the J call TRBJ2-3, with D unclear. Germline assignment: CDR1 SGHRS and CDR2 YFSETQ. V was cut by 0 bases and J by 3 bases, with 11 bases left in between. The CDR3 has 15 amino acids. In DNA, the CDR3 is TGCGCCAGCAGCTTGGGGCTAGTTCGAACAGATACGCAGTATTTT. This encodes CASSLGLVRTDTQYF.

The gene calls are TRBV6-5 and TRBJ1-2; perhaps TRBD1 as D (5 bases). Trimming pared 6 bases from V and 4 bases from J, leaving 18 bases between. The CDR3 spans 15 residues. Germline CDR1 MNHEY, CDR2 SVGAGI. CDR3 bases: TGTGCCAGCAGGCTCGACAGCGCCGGGGGCTATGGCTACACCTTC. It translates to CASRLDSAGGYGYTF.

This clone showed up just a few times. The gene calls are TRBV19 and TRBJ2-7; weak D call: TRBD2 (5 bases). Trimming pared 6 bases from V and 1 base from J, leaving 10 bases between. Germline CDR1 reads LNHDA; CDR2 reads SQIVND (reference sequence). The CDR3 totals 13 residues. CDR3 in amino acids: CASSTGDSYEQYF. The CDR3 bases are TGTGCCAGTAGCACCGGGGATTCCTACGAGCAGTACTTC.

V gene TRBV28 combines with J gene TRBJ1-2; possible D gene TRBD1, 6 bases. Per germline, CDR1 MDHEN and CDR2 SYDVKM. The CDR3 totals 16 residues. Trimming took off 1 base at V and 7 bases at J, with 19 bases between the two ends. The CDR3 nucleotides read TGTGCCAGCAGTTTATCTCCAAGACAGGCTACAAGTGGCTACACCTTC. Residues: CASSLSPRQATSGYTF.

This clone was seen only once. V gene TRBV25-1 combines with J gene TRBJ1-2; tentatively, D is TRBD1 (6 bases). V was trimmed by 7 bases and J by 5 bases, leaving 20 bases between them. CDR1 is MGHDK and CDR2 is SYGVNS in the germline V gene. This CDR3 contains 15 residues. In nucleotides, the CDR3 is TGTGCCAGCACCCCTCGGGACACCATCAATTATGGCTACACCTTC. It translates to CASTPRDTINYGYTF.